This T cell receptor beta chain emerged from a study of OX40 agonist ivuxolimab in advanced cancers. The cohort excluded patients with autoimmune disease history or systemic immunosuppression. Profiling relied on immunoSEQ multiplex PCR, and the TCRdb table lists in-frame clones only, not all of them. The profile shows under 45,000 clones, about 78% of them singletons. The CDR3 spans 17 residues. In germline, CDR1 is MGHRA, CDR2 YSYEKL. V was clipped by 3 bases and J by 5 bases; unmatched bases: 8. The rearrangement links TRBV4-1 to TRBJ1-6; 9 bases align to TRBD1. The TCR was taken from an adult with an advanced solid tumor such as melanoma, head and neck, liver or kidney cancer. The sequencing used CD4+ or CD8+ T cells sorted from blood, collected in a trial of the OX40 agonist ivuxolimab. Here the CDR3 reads CASSHPTGGNNNSPLHF. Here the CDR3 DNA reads TGCGCCAGCAGCCATCCGACAGGGGGAAACAATAATTCACCCCTCCACTTT.